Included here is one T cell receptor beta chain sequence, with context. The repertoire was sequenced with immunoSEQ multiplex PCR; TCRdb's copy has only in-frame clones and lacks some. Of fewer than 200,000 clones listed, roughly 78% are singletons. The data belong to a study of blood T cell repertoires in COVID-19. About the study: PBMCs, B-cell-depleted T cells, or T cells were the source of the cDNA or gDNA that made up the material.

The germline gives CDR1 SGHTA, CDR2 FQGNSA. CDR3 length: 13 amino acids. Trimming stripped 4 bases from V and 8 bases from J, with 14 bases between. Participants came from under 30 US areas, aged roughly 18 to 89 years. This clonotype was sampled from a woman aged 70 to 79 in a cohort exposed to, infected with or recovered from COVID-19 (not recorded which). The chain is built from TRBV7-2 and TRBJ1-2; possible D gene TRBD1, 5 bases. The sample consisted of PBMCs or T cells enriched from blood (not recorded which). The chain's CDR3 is CASSSRVYEGYTF. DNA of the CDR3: TGTGCCAGCAGCTCCAGGGTCTACGAGGGCTACACCTTC.